This T cell receptor (beta chain) emerged from a study of vaccination and CD4 T cells after COVID-19. Treatment given: roughly ten-day PBMC culture with coronavirus spike peptide pools or control peptides (ViraFEST assay). Prior to the COVID-19 pandemic (2011-2018), the unexposed donor's CD4+ T cells were collected. Peptide pools at around 9.9 ug/ml stimulated two million PBMCs per well with 9 to 10 IU/ml IL-2. Study-level results: Spike mono-reactivity marked 304 of 307 vaccine-specific clones in convalescent patients. Within the convalescent patients, a median approximately 87% of the SARS-CoV-2-reactive clones were ones that appeared only post-vaccination.

Cultured CD4+ T-cell DNA underwent Oncomine TCR Beta short-read sequencing. TCRdb reanalysed the PCR reads using MiXCR and keeps one entry per CDR3 protein. The profile shows under 7,500 distinct CDR3 sequences, about 60% of them singletons. The germline V and J ends were trimmed by 6 bases and 7 bases, with 16 bases remaining between them. The CDR3 is 14 amino acids. Germline values: CDR1 DFQATT, CDR2 SNEGSKA (reference sequence). Comment on this clonotype: No antigen is known for it.

Material: CD4+ T cells from blood, cultured in vitro. This TCR came from a human donor in good health. The chain uses TRBV20-1 and TRBJ1-6; the D is unclear. In DNA form, the CDR3 reads TGCAGTGCCCAACCCACGGTTGGGAATTCACCCCTCCACTTT. Residues: CSAQPTVGNSPLHF.